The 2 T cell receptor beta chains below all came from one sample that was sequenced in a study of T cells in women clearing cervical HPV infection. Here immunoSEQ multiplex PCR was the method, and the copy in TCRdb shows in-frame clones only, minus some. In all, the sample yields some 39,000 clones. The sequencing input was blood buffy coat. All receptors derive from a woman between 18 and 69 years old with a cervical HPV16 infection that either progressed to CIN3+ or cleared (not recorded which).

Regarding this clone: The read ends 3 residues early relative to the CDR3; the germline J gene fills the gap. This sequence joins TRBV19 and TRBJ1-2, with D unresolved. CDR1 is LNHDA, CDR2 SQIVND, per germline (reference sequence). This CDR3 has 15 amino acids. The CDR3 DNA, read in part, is TGTGCCAGTAGTGCAGCGGTTTCTAAGGGAGATACC. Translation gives CASSAAVSKGDT. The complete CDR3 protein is CASSAAVSKGDTYTF.

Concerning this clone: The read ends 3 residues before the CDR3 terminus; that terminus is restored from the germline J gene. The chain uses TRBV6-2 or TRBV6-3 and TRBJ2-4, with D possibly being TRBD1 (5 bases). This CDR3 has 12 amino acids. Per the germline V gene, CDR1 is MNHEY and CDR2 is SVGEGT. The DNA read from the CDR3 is TGTGCCAGCAGCCAGGGTACCTATGGT. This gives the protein CASSQGTYG. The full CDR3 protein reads CASSQGTYGQYF.